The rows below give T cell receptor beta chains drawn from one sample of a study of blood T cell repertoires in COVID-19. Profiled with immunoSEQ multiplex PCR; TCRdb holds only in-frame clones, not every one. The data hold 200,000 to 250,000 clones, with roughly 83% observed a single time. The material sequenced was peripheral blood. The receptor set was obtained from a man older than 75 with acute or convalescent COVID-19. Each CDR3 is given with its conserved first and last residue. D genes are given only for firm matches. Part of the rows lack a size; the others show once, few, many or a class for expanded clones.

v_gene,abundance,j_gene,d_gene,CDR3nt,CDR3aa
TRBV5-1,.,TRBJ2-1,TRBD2,TGCGCCAGCAGCTTGGGTAGCGGGGTGAACAATGAGCAGTTCTTC,CASSLGSGVNNEQFF
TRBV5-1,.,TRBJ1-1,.,TGCGCCAGCAGCCCCTGGGGGGAGGGCACTGAAGCTTTCTTT,CASSPWGEGTEAFF
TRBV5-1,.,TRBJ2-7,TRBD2,TGCGCCAGCAGCCGGACGGCGACTAGCGGGAGGGCAAACTCTGACGAGCAGTACTTC,CASSRTATSGRANSDEQYF
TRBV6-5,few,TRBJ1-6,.,TGTGCCAGCAGAGGGAGTAGCTCCTATAATTCACCCCTCCACTTT,CASRGSSSYNSPLHF
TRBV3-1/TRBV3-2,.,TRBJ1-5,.,TGTGCCAGCAGCCAAACGGGGGGGAGCAATCAGCCCCAGCATTTT,CASSQTGGSNQPQHF
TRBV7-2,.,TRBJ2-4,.,TGTGCCAGCAGCTTACGGACAGTGAAAAACATTCAGTACTTC,CASSLRTVKNIQYF
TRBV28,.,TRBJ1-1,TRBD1,TGTGCCAGTCAGGGGGCTAACGAGAACACTGAAGCTTTCTTT,CASQGANENTEAFF
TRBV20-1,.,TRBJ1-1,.,TGCAGTGCTAGTGTACAGGAGACTGAAGCTTTCTTT,CSASVQETEAFF
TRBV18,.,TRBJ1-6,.,TGTGCCAGCTCACCTCCGGGGGGACATAATTCACCCCTCCACTTT,CASSPPGGHNSPLHF
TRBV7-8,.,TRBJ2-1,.,TGTGCCAGCAGTCAATTTCGGGACAAGAGCGATGAGCAGTTCTTC,CASSQFRDKSDEQFF
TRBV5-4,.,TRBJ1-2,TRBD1,TGTGCCAGCAGCCCTTCAACAGGGGCTTACTATGGCTACACCTTC,CASSPSTGAYYGYTF
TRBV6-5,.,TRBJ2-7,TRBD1,TGTGCCAGCAGTTACCTACAGGGGGGAAAGGGCGAGCAGTACTTC,CASSYLQGGKGEQYF
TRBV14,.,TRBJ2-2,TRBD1,TGTGCCAGCAGCCGGGGACAGGGGATAACCGGGGAGCTGTTTTTT,CASSRGQGITGELFF
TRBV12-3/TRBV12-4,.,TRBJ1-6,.,TGTGCCAGCAGTTTCGGTAATTCACCCCTCCACTTT,CASSFGNSPLHF
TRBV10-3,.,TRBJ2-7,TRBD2,TGTGCCATCAGTGATATTAAGGGAGGGTCCCTAACCTACGAGCAGTACTTC,CAISDIKGGSLTYEQYF
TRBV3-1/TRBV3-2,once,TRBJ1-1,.,TGTGCCAGCAGCCTCCGAGGGGGGGACACTGAAGCTTTCTTT,CASSLRGGDTEAFF
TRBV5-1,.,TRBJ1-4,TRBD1,TGCGCCAGCAGCTTGGGGACAGGGCGAACTAATGAAAAACTGTTTTTT,CASSLGTGRTNEKLFF
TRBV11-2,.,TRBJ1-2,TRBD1,TGTGCCAGCAGCGGCGTGGACAGGGAGGGCTACACCTTC,CASSGVDREGYTF
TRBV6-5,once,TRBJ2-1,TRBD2,TGTGCCAGCAGTTACAGGTCGACTAGCGGGACCCATGAGCAGTTCTTC,CASSYRSTSGTHEQFF
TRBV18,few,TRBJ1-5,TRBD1,TGTGCCAGCTCTCCGGGACAGCTTTCGCAGCCCCAGCATTTT,CASSPGQLSQPQHF
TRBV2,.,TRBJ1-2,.,TGTGCCAGCAGTCTCCGACAATCCCCTGCTGATGGCTACACCTTC,CASSLRQSPADGYTF
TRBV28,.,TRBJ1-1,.,TGTGCCAGCACCCTGACTGCTATGAACACTGAAGCTTTCTTT,CASTLTAMNTEAFF
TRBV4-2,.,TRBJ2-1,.,TGTGCCAGCAGCCAAGATTGGGAGAATGAGCAGTTCTTC,CASSQDWENEQFF
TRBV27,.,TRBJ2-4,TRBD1,TGTGCCAGCAGTTCAGGGGGAAACATTCAGTACTTC,CASSSGGNIQYF
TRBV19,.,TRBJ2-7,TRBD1,TGTGCCAGTAGTCCCCCGGGACAGGTCTACGAGCAGTACTTC,CASSPPGQVYEQYF
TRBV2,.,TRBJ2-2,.,TGTGCCAGCAGTGAAGTCAGGGCGGTCACCGGGGAGCTGTTTTTT,CASSEVRAVTGELFF
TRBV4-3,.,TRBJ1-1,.,TGCGCCAGCAGCCAAGGAGATGCTGAAGCTTTCTTT,CASSQGDAEAFF
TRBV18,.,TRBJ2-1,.,TGTGCCAGCTCACCCGCGGGCTGGCCGGGTGAGCAGTTCTTC,CASSPAGWPGEQFF
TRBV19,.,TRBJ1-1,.,TGTGCCAGTACCACGATTGGGGGGTTTGGGTTTATGAACACTGAAGCTTTCTTT,CASTTIGGFGFMNTEAFF
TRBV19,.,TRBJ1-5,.,TGTGCCAGTAGGGGAGGCATTTCGGTCAATCAGCCCCAGCATTTT,CASRGGISVNQPQHF
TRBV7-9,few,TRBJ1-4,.,TGTGCCAGCAGCCAGGCAGGGTCAAATGAAAAACTGTTTTTT,CASSQAGSNEKLFF
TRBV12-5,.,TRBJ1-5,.,TGTGCTAGTGGTTTGGTAAGTCTTTCCAGGGATTATCAGCCCCAGCATTTT,CASGLVSLSRDYQPQHF
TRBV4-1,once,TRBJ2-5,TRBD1,TGCGCCAGCAGCAGACGCACGGACAGGGGGGAGACCCAGTACTTC,CASSRRTDRGETQYF
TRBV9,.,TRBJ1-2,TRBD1,TGTGCCAGCAGCCCTCGGCAGGGGGTAAACTATGGCTACACCTTC,CASSPRQGVNYGYTF
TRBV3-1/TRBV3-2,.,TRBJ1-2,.,TGTGCCAGCAGCCAAGGGGAGGGGCTATATGGCTACACCTTC,CASSQGEGLYGYTF
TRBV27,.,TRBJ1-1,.,TGTGCCAGCAGTTTTTCCAGGGTGGCTGAAGCTTTCTTT,CASSFSRVAEAFF
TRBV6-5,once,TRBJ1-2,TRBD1,TGTGCCAGCAAACCTCAGACAGGGGGCGCGGACGGCTACACCTTC,CASKPQTGGADGYTF
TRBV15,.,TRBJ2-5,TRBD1,TGTGCCACCGGTACAGGGGCTTCTCTCCAAGCCCTCGGGGAGACCCAGTACTTC,CATGTGASLQALGETQYF
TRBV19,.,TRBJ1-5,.,TGTGCCAGTAGGGTGGACAGATCCCTTAGCAATCAGCCCCAGCATTTT,CASRVDRSLSNQPQHF
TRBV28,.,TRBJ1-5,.,TGTGCCAGCAGTTTTGGTTCCGGGGGTAGCAATCAGCCCCAGCATTTT,CASSFGSGGSNQPQHF